This T cell receptor (beta chain) was observed in a study of T cell repertoires in cytomegalovirus infection. Study-level background: In public TCR beta signatures, there were indications of both CMV infection and matching HLA type.

MiXCR, applied by TCRdb to the reads, yields one record per CDR3 protein. This table has about 220,000 distinct CDR3 sequences, approximately 38% appearing once. By proportion, this clonotype is medium-sized. Its antigen remains unidentified. Findings and caveats of the study: Ex vivo responses were dominated by HLA-C-restricted CMV-specific TCR beta clonotypes.

V lost 5 bases and J 4 bases, leaving 15 bases between the germline ends. The CDR3 has 15 residues. This chain uses TRBV12-3 or TRBV12-4 with TRBJ2-1, with D tentatively TRBD2 (6 bases). The TCR sequence derives from a human donor in good health (CMV status not recorded). Some clones in this sample may be carry-over from other donors' samples. The specimen was CD8+ T cells from cultured PBMCs, collected from culture after CMV antigen stimulation. The CDR3 spells CASSAGLAFYNEQFF. The DNA for the CDR3 is TGTGCCAGCAGTGCGGGACTGGCCTTTTACAATGAGCAGTTCTTC.